This T cell receptor (beta chain) appears in the sequencing data of a study of T-cell reconstitution after alpha-beta-depleted transplantation in children. Unique molecular identifiers were used to barcode this TCRbeta library. In TCRdb, the PCR reads were re-called with MiXCR into one record per CDR3 protein. Here the sample spans fewer than 350,000 distinct CDR3 sequences, about 9.5% being singletons. This clonotype has at least ten counts. This CDR3 region has 14 residues. V gave up 7 bases and J gave up 2 bases, with 13 bases separating them. CDR1 and CDR2 from the germline V gene are MNHNS and SASEGT.

The clonotype originates from a boy under two years old with acute myeloid leukemia, due to receive a stem cell transplant. Sequencing used PBMCs, obtained before TCRalphabeta/CD19-depleted stem cell transplant. This chain uses TRBV6-1 with TRBJ2-3; D perhaps matches TRBD2 (5 bases). The CDR3 region is CASTEGIYTDTQYF. In DNA form, the CDR3 reads TGTGCCAGCACCGAGGGTATCTACACAGATACGCAGTATTTT.